This T cell receptor (beta chain) was found in a study of blood T cell repertoires in COVID-19. Study background: Sites across the United States, Italy and Spain contributed samples from acute and convalescent COVID-19.

Under the authors' procedure: Reference gene primer amplification gave nucleated cell count estimates. Sequenced by immunoSEQ multiplex PCR; TCRdb stores in-frame clones only, minus some. The D gene and trimming were derived from the DNA, and the V and J assignments and clone size from that table. The table records about 98,000 clones, more than 75% of them present only once. The germline V gene encodes CDR1 DFQATT and CDR2 SNEGSKA (reference sequence). The trim removed 3 bases at V and 4 bases at J, leaving 7 bases unmatched. The CDR3 length is 14 residues. Material: peripheral blood. The V and J genes are TRBV20-1 and TRBJ2-7; 9 bases map to TRBD2. The receptor comes from a man in his fifties with acute or convalescent COVID-19. The CDR3 region has the DNA TGCAGTGCTAGTCCACGTAGCGGGGGATACGAGCAGTACTTC. Protein product: CSASPRSGGYEQYF.